The 19 T cell receptor beta chains listed next were all sequenced from one sample in a study of post-analysis software for immune sequencing data. Presence of unique molecular identifiers characterized the TCR beta cDNA libraries. MiXCR, applied by TCRdb to the PCR reads, yields one record per CDR3 protein. The table lists approximately 730,000 distinct CDR3 sequences, about 43% of them singletons. Study-wide results and limits: Patients used a handful of TRBV segments, including TRBV5-6, TRBV5-1 and TRBV20-1, more often than controls.

The antigens of these receptors remain unknown. The specimen sequenced was blood. Receptor source: a girl between 10 and 17 years old with multiple sclerosis.

The chain couples TRBV29-1 to TRBJ2-7; a weak D match, TRBD1 (6 bases). V was cut by 6 bases and J by 4 bases, with 10 bases left in between. Germline loops: CDR1 SQVTM, CDR2 ANQGSEA. The CDR3 totals 11 residues. The CDR3 here is CSVATGYEQYF. In nucleotides, the CDR3 is TGCAGCGTAGCTACAGGGTACGAGCAGTACTTC.

This clonotype was recorded a few times. This chain uses TRBV29-1 with TRBJ2-3; D is undetermined. V was pared by 2 bases and J by 0 bases, with 9 bases between. Per germline, CDR1 SQVTM and CDR2 ANQGSEA. CDR3 length equals 14 residues. CDR3 sequence reads: CSVERPVSTDTQYF. In DNA form, the CDR3 reads TGCAGCGTTGAACGGCCGGTTAGCACAGATACGCAGTATTTT.

The rearrangement joins TRBV4-3 to TRBJ2-1; D is uncertain. Germline V gives CDR1 LGHNA, CDR2 YSLEER. The V end lost 0 bases, the J end lost 6 bases, and 9 bases lay between the germline ends. There are 14 residues in the CDR3. The CDR3: CASSQDLHGNEQFF. CDR3 in DNA: TGCGCCAGCAGCCAAGATCTTCACGGCAATGAGCAGTTCTTC.

The chain employs TRBV7-6 and TRBJ2-5, with a tentative D call TRBD2 (7 bases). The CDR3 is made up of 15 amino acids. Germline values: CDR1 SGHVS, CDR2 FNYEAQ. V lost 4 bases to trimming and J lost 5 bases, with 17 bases between them. The CDR3 loop reads CASSSLAARGETQYF. Here the CDR3 DNA reads TGTGCCAGCAGCTCTCTAGCGGCGAGGGGGGAGACCCAGTACTTC.

This clonotype was counted only a few times. The J gene is TRBJ2-3, the V gene TRBV7-2; D might be TRBD2 (5 bases). The CDR3 consists of 14 residues. Trimming removed 5 bases at V and 8 bases at J, with 17 bases between. CDR1 and CDR2 (germline): SGHTA, FQGNSA. CDR3 nucleotide sequence: TGTGCCAGCAGCCGAGACGGAAGCGGCCTTACGCAGTATTTT. It codes for CASSRDGSGLTQYF.

This sequence joins TRBV12-3 or TRBV12-4 and TRBJ2-7; D ambiguous. CDR3 length equals 11 residues. The ends were cut back, 8 bases at V and 2 bases at J, with 7 bases in the middle. CDR3 sequence (DNA): TGTGCCAGCGGCCGACCCTACGAGCAGTACTTC. Protein product: CASGRPYEQYF.

This clonotype has just a few counts. The rearrangement uses TRBV6-5 and TRBJ2-7, with no clear D. Between the trimmed V and J ends, which lost 5 bases and 0 bases, there was a span of 14 bases. Per germline, CDR1 MNHEY and CDR2 SVGAGI. There are 15 residues in the CDR3. The CDR3 sequence is CASSPTTLNSYEQYF. The CDR3 coding sequence is TGTGCCAGCAGTCCGACAACGCTTAACTCCTACGAGCAGTACTTC.

V usage is TRBV5-1 and J usage is TRBJ2-1; D gene unclear. This CDR3 region has 15 residues. V dropped 4 bases and J dropped 4 bases, with 15 bases sitting between them. Looked up from germline, CDR1 is SGHRS and CDR2 is YFSETQ. CDR3 sequence: CASSHGARPYNEQFF. As DNA, the CDR3 is TGCGCCAGCAGCCATGGAGCCCGGCCTTACAATGAGCAGTTCTTC.

This clonotype was counted only a few times. This rearrangement joins TRBV6-1 to TRBJ1-2; maybe TRBD1 (5 bases). Trimming pared 5 bases from V and 1 base from J, leaving 14 bases between. This CDR3 has 15 residues. The germline V gene encodes CDR1 MNHNS and CDR2 SASEGT. CDR3 sequence: CASSSAGRSNYGYTF. The CDR3 nucleotides are TGTGCCAGCAGTTCCGCAGGGCGAAGTAACTATGGCTACACCTTC.

This chain connects TRBV28 to TRBJ2-7; 10 nucleotides line up with TRBD2. V lost 7 bases to trimming and J lost 2 bases; unmatched junction nucleotides: 8. The CDR3 has 15 amino acids. Per the germline V gene, CDR1 is MDHEN and CDR2 is SYDVKM. For the CDR3, the DNA is TGTGCCAGCAACGTGCCTAGCGGGAGAACCTACGAGCAGTACTTC. This sequence encodes CASNVPSGRTYEQYF.

V is TRBV27 and J is TRBJ2-2; D is unclear. Germline V gene data show CDR1 as MNHEY and CDR2 as SMNVEV (reference sequence). The V gene lost 10 bases and the J gene lost 4 bases, with 13 bases spanning the gap. This CDR3 has 13 residues. The CDR3 DNA reads TGTGCCAACCCCTTCCCCGGCACCGGGGAGCTGTTTTTT. It translates to CANPFPGTGELFF.

This clonotype was detected only a few times. This chain uses TRBV5-1 with TRBJ2-5, with D tentatively TRBD2 (5 bases). Between the trimmed V and J ends, which lost 6 bases and 5 bases, there was a span of 17 bases. This CDR3 spans 14 amino acids. In germline, CDR1 is SGHRS, CDR2 YFSETQ. CDR3 nucleotide sequence: TGCGCCAGCACGAATGGGAACCCGGGGGAGACCCAGTACTTC. This translates into CASTNGNPGETQYF.

About this clonotype itself: A much larger clonotype is one base distant, so this may be a read error. The chain uses TRBV5-6 and TRBJ1-2; D ambiguous. CDR1 is SGHDT, CDR2 YYEEEE, per germline. This CDR3 region has 16 residues. The CDR3 sequence is CASSLDGSARGYGYSF. The CDR3 nucleotides are TGTGCCAGCAGCTTGGATGGCTCAGCTAGAGGCTATGGCTACAGCTTC.

This clonotype appeared a few times. The chain links TRBV29-1 to TRBJ1-1; D may be TRBD1 (5 bases). The germline V gene encodes CDR1 SQVTM and CDR2 ANQGSEA. The CDR3 spans 14 residues. Trimming stripped 1 base from V and 3 bases from J, with 12 bases between. CDR3 nucleotides: TGCAGCGTTGAAGTGCAGGGCAGTGACACTGAAGCTTTCTTT. It is translated as CSVEVQGSDTEAFF. The full variable domain, its missing parts supplied by reference TRBV29-1 and TRBJ1-1, is SAVISQKPSRDICQRGTSLTIQCQVDSQVTMMFWYRQQPGQSLTLIATANQGSEATYESGFVIDKFPISRPNLTFSTLTVSNMSPEDSSIYLCSVEVQGSDTEAFFGQGTRLTVV.

The V gene is TRBV11-2, the J gene TRBJ2-5; TRBD2 agrees at 7 bases. The DNA end is a closer match to TRBJ2-7, so the J assignment may be wrong. This CDR3 has 14 residues. Germline values: CDR1 SGHAT, CDR2 FQNNGV. CDR3 nucleotides: TGTGCCAGCAGCTTAGCGGGACTAACCCACGAGCAGTACTTC. Its translation is CASSLAGLTHEQYF.

The V call is TRBV7-9, the J call TRBJ2-7, with 8 bases lining up with TRBD2. V was clipped by 1 base and J by 3 bases; unmatched bases: 2. In germline, CDR1 is SEHNR, CDR2 FQNEAQ (reference sequence). CDR3 length: 14 residues. In DNA, the CDR3 is TGTGCCAGCAGCTTAGTGGGGACTAGCTACGAGCAGTACTTC. Translated, it gives CASSLVGTSYEQYF.

The rearrangement links TRBV20-1 to TRBJ2-1; D ambiguous. V was shortened by 5 bases and J by 5 bases, with 13 bases between the two germline ends. The CDR3 extends over 13 amino acids. Germline V lookup: CDR1 DFQATT, CDR2 SNEGSKA (reference sequence). The CDR3 DNA reads as TGCAGTGCTGGCAATCTAGAAGACAATGAGCAGTTCTTC. This gives the protein CSAGNLEDNEQFF.

The genes are TRBV6-2 or TRBV6-3 and TRBJ1-5; a possible D gene is TRBD1 (5 bases). The CDR3 loop spans 15 amino acids. Germline loops: CDR1 MNHEY, CDR2 SVGEGT. Trimming removed 3 bases at V and 2 bases at J, with 11 bases between. The CDR3 here is CASSYRGAGNQPQHF. The CDR3 bases are TGTGCCAGCAGTTATAGAGGGGCTGGCAATCAGCCCCAGCATTTT.

Notes on this clonotype: Sequence at one end of the junction differs from germline and may be a read error. The rearrangement links TRBV29-1 to TRBJ2-7; TRBD2 matches at 8 bases. Germline lookup yields CDR1 SQVTM and CDR2 ANQGSEA. This CDR3 comprises 15 residues. The CDR3 sequence: CGVELPSGLPYEQYF. The CDR3 DNA reads TGCGGCGTTGAACTCCCTAGCGGGCTTCCCTACGAGCAGTACTTC.